These 30 T cell receptor beta chains originate from one sample sequenced in a study of shared clonotypes between healthy human individuals. The table came from immunoSEQ multiplex PCR; TCRdb's copy has only in-frame clones and leaves some out. The sample has about 520,000 clones; about 85% are singletons. The material sequenced was PBMCs. These receptors were obtained from a woman aged 40 to 49 in good health. Some clones in this sample may be carry-over from other donors' samples.

This clone came up many times. The gene calls are TRBV19 and TRBJ2-7, with unresolved D. Germline loops: CDR1 LNHDA, CDR2 SQIVND (reference sequence). Trimming removed 5 bases from V and 2 bases from J, with 13 bases in between. This CDR3 contains 14 residues. The CDR3 DNA follows: TGTGCCAGTAGTCGCGGTACAGTTACCTACGAGCAGTACTTC. The encoded protein is CASSRGTVTYEQYF.

In the case of this clone: Being one base from a much bigger clone, this may be a read error. Other DNA sequences within the sample encode an identical CDR3. The chain recombines TRBV7-7 with TRBJ2-1; D gene ambiguous. CDR1 is SSHAT and CDR2 is FNYEAQ in the germline V gene (reference sequence). CDR3 length: 13 residues. The CDR3 is CASSLGLYNEQFF. CDR3 bases: TGTGCTAGCAGCTTGGGTTTATACAATGAGCAGTTCTTC.

The rearrangement uses TRBV7-9 and TRBJ1-5; D gene unclear. V lost 1 base and J 6 bases, leaving 4 bases between the germline ends. From germline, CDR1 is SEHNR and CDR2 FQNEAQ (reference sequence). This CDR3 has 12 amino acids. CDR3 protein: CASSLDSQPQHF. The CDR3 region has the DNA TGTGCCAGCAGCTTAGACAGTCAGCCCCAGCATTTT.

This clone was seen once. The chain has TRBV27 and TRBJ2-7; 7 nucleotides align to TRBD1. V trimming: 5 bases; J trimming: 5 bases; junction bases outside the gene matches: 12. The CDR3 totals 15 residues. Germline values: CDR1 MNHEY, CDR2 SMNVEV (reference sequence). This CDR3 reads CASSHKDRVGDEQYF. DNA of the CDR3: TGTGCCAGCAGTCACAAAGACAGGGTTGGAGACGAGCAGTACTTC.

The CDR3, as DNA: TGTGCCAGCAGCCCCCACCCAGCGGGAGCCCTCACCGGGGAGCTGTTTTTT. Translated, it gives CASSPHPAGALTGELFF. The V gene is TRBV7-3, the J gene TRBJ2-2; TRBD2 aligns across 8 bases. Germline V gene sequence: CDR1 SGHTA, CDR2 FQGTGA. The V segment lost 5 bases and the J segment 4 bases; nucleotides outside the gene matches: 12. CDR3 size: 17 residues.

Remarks on this clone: A far larger clone differs by one base, so this is likely a read error. Other nucleotide sequences from this sample produce the same CDR3. The chain couples TRBV28 to TRBJ1-3, with no clear D. Germline V gene lookup returns CDR1 MDHEN and CDR2 SYDVKM. The CDR3 runs to 13 residues. The CDR3 is CASSLRPFDTIYF. The CDR3 nucleotides read TGTGCTAGCAGTTTAAGGCCCTTCGACACCATATATTTT.

In regard to this clone: A far larger clone differs by one base, so this is likely a read error. The chain employs TRBV6-1 and TRBJ2-7; the match to TRBD1 covers 10 bases. The CDR3 covers 14 residues. Germline CDR1 reads MNHNS; CDR2 reads SASEGT. V lost 6 bases and J lost 1; bases outside the gene matches: 3. The CDR3 DNA reads TGTGCCAGCAGGGGGACAGGGGTGTCCTACGAGCAGTACTTC. It specifies CASRGTGVSYEQYF.

The genes are TRBV30 and TRBJ2-1; no reliable D call. This CDR3 is built from 13 residues. Germline lookup yields CDR1 GTSNPN and CDR2 SVGIG (reference sequence). With 0 bases removed from V and 7 bases from J, the gap between germline ends came to 10 bases. The CDR3: CAWSVGFRNEQFF. DNA of the CDR3: TGTGCCTGGAGTGTCGGGTTTCGAAATGAGCAGTTCTTC.

This rearrangement joins TRBV4-2 to TRBJ2-3, with D perhaps TRBD2 (6 bases). The V gene's germline CDR1 is LGHNA and CDR2 YNFKEQ. With 1 base removed from V and 6 bases from J, the gap between germline ends came to 11 bases. This CDR3 has 14 amino acids. The CDR3 here is CASSQAASEDTQYF. In DNA, the CDR3 is TGTGCCAGCAGCCAAGCGGCTAGCGAGGATACGCAGTATTTT.

This chain joins TRBV23-1 and TRBJ1-5, with 8 bases identical to TRBD1. TRBV23-1 is an ORF for which the function is uncertain. Unmatched junction bases numbered 6, after V lost 6 bases and J lost 2 bases. There are 15 residues in the CDR3. The CDR3 sequence is CASSPPGGGNQPQHF. DNA for the CDR3: TGCGCCAGCAGCCCCCCAGGGGGCGGCAATCAGCCCCAGCATTTT.

The chain has TRBV13 and TRBJ2-5; TRBD1 or TRBD2 may be the D gene (5 bases each). The CDR3 consists of 14 residues. V lost 4 bases, J lost 1 base, and 10 bases lay in between. Germline V gives CDR1 PRHDT, CDR2 FYEKMQ (reference sequence). CDR3 nucleotides: TGTGCCAGCAGCTCGGGGCCTATCCAAGAGACCCAGTACTTC. Protein product: CASSSGPIQETQYF.

Turning to this clone: A far larger clone is one base from this, pointing to a likely read error. V usage is TRBV30 and J usage is TRBJ1-3; a weak D match, TRBD1 (5 bases). The V gene lost 8 bases and the J gene lost 3 bases, with 14 bases spanning the gap. The germline gives CDR1 GTSNPN, CDR2 SVGIG (reference sequence). CDR3 length equals 13 residues. CDR3 region: CAQVGVFGNTIYF. The CDR3, as DNA: TGTGCCCAGGTGGGGGTATTTGGAAACACCATATATTTT.

The rearrangement joins TRBV6-6 to TRBJ2-3, with D tentatively TRBD1 (6 bases). The CDR3 is made up of 16 amino acids. The germline V gene encodes CDR1 MNHNY and CDR2 SVGAGI (reference sequence). Trimming removed 5 bases from V and 0 bases from J, with 15 bases in between. For the CDR3, the DNA is TGTGCCAGCAGTAAAGGACAGCTTACTAGCACAGATACGCAGTATTTT. Residues: CASSKGQLTSTDTQYF.

A word on this clone: This likely stems from a read error, as it lies one base from a far larger clone. The CDR3 protein is CASSLAPTSGKLFF. CDR3 DNA sequence: TGTGCCAGCAGCTTAGCACCCACCTCCGGGAAGCTGTTTTTT. This chain joins TRBV11-3 and TRBJ2-2, with D maybe TRBD2 (5 bases). CDR3 length: 14 amino acids. In germline, CDR1 is SGHNT, CDR2 YENEEA.

This sequence joins TRBV11-2 and TRBJ2-1; no clear D. Germline CDR1 reads SGHAT; CDR2 reads FQNNGV. The CDR3 has 16 amino acids. V was clipped by 2 bases and J by 0 bases, with 11 bases between them. CDR3: CASSLPRLSSYNEQFF. As DNA, the CDR3 is TGTGCCAGCAGCTTACCCCGACTGAGCTCCTACAATGAGCAGTTCTTC.

This chain uses TRBV14 with TRBJ2-5; TRBD1 or TRBD2 may be the D gene (5 bases each). Germline CDR1 reads SGHDN; CDR2 reads FVKESK. CDR3 length: 13 amino acids. V shed 3 bases and J shed 4 bases, with 9 bases lying between them. CDR3 in DNA: TGTGCCAGCAGCCAGCCGGGACGAGAGACCCAGTACTTC. The encoded protein is CASSQPGRETQYF.

A word on this clone: With only one base between it and a far larger clone, this is likely a read error. J is TRBJ1-1 and V is TRBV7-8; no clear D. The CDR3 runs to 14 residues. Germline V gene data show CDR1 as SGHVS and CDR2 as FQNEAQ. Between the trimmed V and J ends, which lost 5 bases and 1 base, there was a span of 11 bases. The CDR3 coding sequence is TGTGCCAGCAGCCGACTGGTGGAGAACACTGAAGCTTTCTTT. Translated, it gives CASSRLVENTEAFF.

This chain uses TRBV11-3 with TRBJ2-7, with D uncertain. The J call may be mistaken, given a closer DNA end match to TRBJ2-1. This CDR3 region has 15 residues. Germline V gene lookup returns CDR1 SGHNT and CDR2 YENEEA. This CDR3 is CASSPPVGAYNEQFF. The CDR3 DNA follows: TGTGCCAGCAGCCCCCCCGTTGGAGCCTACAATGAGCAGTTCTTC.

The chain joins TRBV2 to TRBJ1-1; possible D gene TRBD1, 6 bases. The CDR3 has 14 residues. Germline CDR1 reads SNHLY; CDR2 reads FYNNEI. V was shortened by 7 bases and J by 0 bases, with 12 bases between the two germline ends. The CDR3 sequence is CASILTGMNTEAFF. DNA of the CDR3: TGTGCCAGCATTTTGACAGGCATGAACACTGAAGCTTTCTTT. The entire variable domain, with the rest obtained from reference TRBV2 and TRBJ1-1, is as follows: EPEVTQTPSHQVTQMGQEVILRCVPISNHLYFYWYRQILGQKVEFLVSFYNNEISEKSEIFDDQFSVERPDGSNFTLKIRSTKLEDSAMYFCASILTGMNTEAFFGQGTRLTVV.

V usage is TRBV6-1 and J usage is TRBJ2-3; the match to TRBD1 covers 7 bases. The V gene end was trimmed by 3 bases and the J gene end by 0 bases; junction bases not matched to a gene: 18. Germline-derived CDR1 and CDR2 are MNHNS and SASEGT. The CDR3 sequence is 20 residues long. The CDR3 region has the DNA TGTGCCAGCAGTGACCCCTCTTATTCTCCCGGGACAGCTAGCACAGATACGCAGTATTTT. Amino acid sequence: CASSDPSYSPGTASTDTQYF.

This chain uses TRBV28 with TRBJ2-2; the D is unclear. From germline, CDR1 is MDHEN and CDR2 SYDVKM. The CDR3 runs 12 residues. Trimming cost V 6 bases and J 1 base, with 3 bases left between them. CDR3: CASRGNTGELFF. The CDR3 region has the DNA TGTGCCAGCAGGGGGAACACCGGGGAGCTGTTTTTT. Full variable domain (remainder filled in from reference TRBV28 and TRBJ2-2): DVKVTQSSRYLVKRTGEKVFLECVQDMDHENMFWYRQDPGLGLRLIYFSYDVKMKEKGDIPEGYSVSREKKERFSLILESASTNQTSMYLCASRGNTGELFFGEGSRLTVL.

V gene TRBV28 combines with J gene TRBJ2-1; 8 bases agree with TRBD2. The CDR3 is 15 residues long. The junction had 14 bases not matched to a gene; V was cut back by 7 bases and J by 9 bases. Germline V gene sequence: CDR1 MDHEN, CDR2 SYDVKM. CDR3 sequence reads: CASTSPGTSVAEQFF. The CDR3 DNA sequence: TGTGCCAGCACCTCACCCGGGACTAGTGTCGCTGAGCAGTTCTTC.

The chain carries TRBV19 and TRBJ2-7, with TRBD1 as a possible D gene (5 bases). There are 13 residues in the CDR3. V dropped 6 bases and J dropped 6 bases, with 15 bases sitting between them. In germline, CDR1 is LNHDA, CDR2 SQIVND (reference sequence). The CDR3 spells CASRQTSGSEQYF. As DNA, the CDR3 is TGTGCCAGTAGACAGACATCAGGGTCCGAGCAGTACTTC.

The DNA for the CDR3 is TGCGCCAGCAGCCAAGATCGGGACGCATACTACAATGAGCAGTTCTTC. This sequence encodes CASSQDRDAYYNEQFF. The V and J genes are TRBV4-3 and TRBJ2-1; D tentatively reads TRBD1 or TRBD2 (5 bases each). CDR1 is LGHNA, CDR2 YSLEER, per germline. This CDR3 has 16 amino acids. V lost 0 bases, J lost 3 bases, and 12 bases lay in between.

This clone was detected many times. The rearrangement joins TRBV5-4 to TRBJ1-3; D may be TRBD1 (5 bases). There are 16 residues in the CDR3. CDR1 and CDR2 (germline): SGHNT, YYREEE (reference sequence). Trimming cost V 4 bases and J 1 base, with 15 bases left between them. The CDR3 spells CASSTGTSRSGNTIYF. CDR3 DNA: TGTGCCAGCAGCACTGGGACCTCCCGTTCTGGAAACACCATATATTTT.

DNA of the CDR3: TGTGCCAGCAGCACGAGAGACAGGGAGGACTATGGCTACACCTTC. Translating gives CASSTRDREDYGYTF. The genes are TRBV5-4 and TRBJ1-2, with 7 bases matching TRBD1. This CDR3 comprises 15 residues. The germline V gene encodes CDR1 SGHNT and CDR2 YYREEE (reference sequence). The trim removed 4 bases at V and 3 bases at J, leaving 9 bases unmatched. The variable domain in full, with the rest retrieved from reference TRBV5-4 and TRBJ1-2, is ETGVTQSPTHLIKTRGQQVTLRCSSQSGHNTVSWYQQALGQGPQFIFQYYREEENGRGNFPPRFSGLQFPNYSSELNVNALELDDSALYLCASSTRDREDYGYTFGSGTRLTVV.

This chain joins TRBV29-1 and TRBJ1-2; tentatively, D is TRBD1 (6 bases). Germline V gene sequence: CDR1 SQVTM, CDR2 ANQGSEA. This CDR3 is 16 amino acids long. V lost 4 bases to trimming and J lost 4 bases, with 22 bases between them. The chain's CDR3 is CSVVGGQGLDSYGYTF. The CDR3 DNA follows: TGCAGCGTTGTGGGGGGCCAGGGGTTGGACTCCTATGGCTACACCTTC.

Comment on this clone: One end of the junction varies from germline; a read error may be responsible. The chain employs TRBV5-3 and TRBJ2-7; 8 bases are a match to TRBD1. TRBV5-3 is designated an ORF whose function remains uncertain. This CDR3 spans 15 amino acids. This CDR3 is CASSYSTGESYEQYF. In DNA form, the CDR3 reads TGTGCCAGCAGCTATTCGACAGGGGAATCCTACGAGCAGTACTTC.

Of note for this clone: At the DNA level, this CDR3 is encoded by other sequences in the same sample as well. The V and J genes are TRBV27 and TRBJ1-5; D perhaps matches TRBD1 (5 bases). Germline-derived CDR1 and CDR2 are MNHEY and SMNVEV (reference sequence). Trimming stripped 2 bases from V and 6 bases from J, with 8 bases between. The CDR3 is made up of 13 amino acids. The CDR3 DNA reads as TGTGCCAGCAGTTTAGGACAACTTCAGCCCCAGCATTTT. Amino acids: CASSLGQLQPQHF.

Points on this clone: As the CDR3 is not closed by the conserved phenylalanine or tryptophan, this likely results from a read error. V usage is TRBV4-3 and J usage is TRBJ1-1; no clear D. Trimming stripped 2 bases from V and 4 bases from J, with 11 bases between. The CDR3 totals 14 residues. Germline V gives CDR1 LGHNA, CDR2 YSLEER. For the CDR3, the DNA is TGCGCCAGCAGCCAACGTACGCCGAGCACTGAAGCTTTCTTA. It specifies CASSQRTPSTEAFL.